Below, one T cell receptor (beta chain) is given with its context. It lacks a known antigen. The record has no base qualities; no much larger clone is one base away. This sample stems from a study of vaccination and CD4 T cells after COVID-19 (dated by TCRdb to 2021 to 2024). Regarding the study in general: Six males and four females were included in the convalescent cohort, with two Hispanic individuals, seven Caucasians, two Asians and one multiracial person represented. Participants received two doses of either the Pfizer-BioNTech BNT162b2 vaccine (n=8) or the Moderna mRNA-1273 vaccine (n=2). Post-COVID blood samples from convalescent patients were collected a median of approximately 93 days after diagnosis, with a range of roughly 30 to 170 days. Post-vaccine blood samples were collected a median of about 72 days after the second vaccine dose, ranging from about 12 to 250 days. Culture stimuli were overlapping spike peptide pools from SARS-CoV-2 and from the common cold coronaviruses HCoV-NL63, HCoV-OC43 and HCoV-229E. Control cultures used a CEFX viral epitope pool as positive control, an HIV-1 Nef peptide pool as negative control, or no peptide. In over 8 COVID-19 convalescent patients and a handful of infection-naive healthy vaccine recipients, the spike-specific CD4+ TCR repertoire before mRNA vaccination was compared with the repertoire after mRNA vaccination.

The sample's treatment or condition label, in plain terms: approximately 9-day PBMC culture with coronavirus spike peptide pools or control peptides (ViraFEST assay). The study used the ViraFEST assay, which expanded antigen-specific T cells with peptide pools and then identified expanded clonotypes by TCR sequencing. Negative nucleocapsid antibody tests taken both before and after vaccination confirmed that the healthy vaccine recipients had no prior SARS-CoV-2 infection. Approximately 1.8 million PBMCs per well were cultured in IMDM with roughly 5% human AB serum and 8.5 to 10 IU/ml IL-2, plus 10 ug/ml peptide pools. Half of the culture medium was replaced with fresh IL-2-containing medium on days 3 and 7. CD4+ T cells were isolated after roughly 10 days of culture through negative selection using the EasySep CD4+ T cell isolation kit. PBMCs were separated from whole blood using Ficoll-Paque Plus gradient centrifugation and then either used fresh or cryopreserved at -140C. Triplicate wells were generally used for each culture condition.

Results and caveats for the whole study, not just this receptor: Of the vaccine-specific clones found in convalescent patients, nearly all (304 of 307) were mono-reactive for SARS-CoV-2 spike instead of being cross-reactive with common cold coronaviruses. Only a relatively small number of convalescent patients were included in the study, and early timepoints following natural infection were not analyzed. In convalescent patients, a median roughly 85% of post-vaccine SARS-CoV-2-reactive clones were detected only after vaccination, and vaccine-specific priming was suggested by this finding. Although the median number of SARS-CoV-2-reactive clonotypes went up from 21 after infection to 35 to 40 after vaccination, the increase was not significant.

The library came from PCR. TCR sequencing of DNA from cultured CD4+ T cells used the Oncomine TCR Beta short-read assay at the Johns Hopkins FTIC core. The QIAamp micro DNA kit was used to extract genomic DNA from the cultured CD4+ T cells. The Oncomine TCR Beta libraries from cultured CD4+ T cells were pooled using unique dual indexes and then sequenced on an Illumina iSeq 100. The authors processed their data as follows. Non-productive sequences were filtered out, and CDR3s that did not start with C, did not end with F or W, or were shorter than 7 amino acids were discarded. The MANAFEST web application was used to identify antigen-specific clonotypes by comparing peptide-stimulated wells against reference wells and other culture wells. For a clone to be called positive, the clone needed an FDR below 0.05, an odds ratio above 5, and a productive frequency above 0.1% in at least two of three replicate wells. Clonotypes that were significantly expanded in both SARS-CoV-2 spike wells and at least one common cold coronavirus spike condition were defined as cross-reactive. Using R version 3.6.1, CDR3 homology was evaluated through Levenshtein distances (stringdist) along with unrooted phylogenetic trees (ape). TCRdb itself trimmed the public reads at Q25 with fastp, ran MiXCR and retained productive beta chains. Each record represents a unique CDR3 protein, reported with the most common genes and DNA among its rows. The authors' filters were not applied to this entry. The sample table shows about 15,000 distinct CDR3 sequences, and more than 65% are seen once. The ten largest clones take up 9.6% of the sample.

The CDR3, cysteine through phenylalanine, is 18 amino acids long. Only CDR3 DNA remains: 54 bases, in frame from the first base. After removal of 6 bases from V and 0 bases from J, the junction retains 9 bases not matched to a gene. Recombination linked TRBV12-3 or TRBV12-4 to TRBJ1-6, with 9 bases aligning to TRBD1. The sample was CD4+ T cells from blood, cultured in vitro, taken after SARS-CoV-2 vaccination. This TCR was sampled from a human donor who received a COVID-19 vaccine. The CDR3 amino acid sequence is: CASSRTGAASSYNSPLHF. The DNA reads TGTGCCAGCAGCCGGACAGGGGCCGCTAGCTCCTATAATTCACCCCTCCACTTT.